Described below is a single T cell receptor beta chain sequence and its context. The sample belongs to a study of blood T cells in healthy people across ages. Alongside a J-beta primer mix, a sample-barcoded 5' primer served in a second PCR lasting roughly 7 to 11 cycles. Via MiXCR, TCRdb re-called the 5' RACE reads, giving one row per CDR3 protein. The sample lists over 950,000 distinct CDR3 sequences; 35% to 40% were seen once. V gave up 4 bases and J gave up 0 bases, with 7 bases separating them. Germline CDR1 MNHEY, CDR2 SVGAGI. The CDR3 length is 14 residues. PBMCs were isolated at a quantity of at least 6 million per sample.

The rearrangement links TRBV6-5 to TRBJ2-4, with TRBD2 as a possible D gene (5 bases). The sequenced sample was blood. This sequence originates from a man aged 18 to 35 in good health. The CDR3 is CASSSGIAKNIQYF. The CDR3, as DNA: TGTGCCAGCAGTTCCGGGATAGCCAAAAACATTCAGTACTTC.